This is a list of T cell receptor beta chains from one sample in a study of blood T cell repertoires in COVID-19. Profiling relied on immunoSEQ multiplex PCR, and the TCRdb table lists in-frame clones only, not all of them. This sample has about 45,000 clones, with around 87% found just once. Sequencing was done on a sample of peripheral blood. All receptors derive from a human donor in a cohort sampled during active COVID-19. CDR3s include the opening cysteine and the closing phenylalanine or tryptophan. The D gene is left open where the match is weak. Size values are once, few and many counts, or a class for expanded clones, and some rows have none.

j_call clone_size d_call v_call cdr3_length cdr3_aa cdr3_nt
TRBJ2-7 NA NA TRBV7-9 17 CASSLGAWGRDSYEQYF TGTGCCAGCAGCTTAGGTGCGTGGGGCAGGGATTCCTACGAGCAGTACTTC
TRBJ1-2 NA NA TRBV6-2/TRBV6-3 14 CASSPKSGYYGYTF TGTGCCAGCAGCCCCAAGTCAGGGTACTATGGCTACACCTTC
TRBJ1-3 NA TRBD1 TRBV29-1 15 CSVVTGVGFGNTIYF TGCAGCGTTGTGACAGGGGTAGGATTTGGAAACACCATATATTTT
TRBJ1-1 NA TRBD1 TRBV6-5 14 CASTENRGRTEAFF TGTGCCAGCACCGAAAACAGGGGGCGGACTGAAGCTTTCTTT
TRBJ2-3 NA TRBD2 TRBV5-8 16 CASSLGLAGGTDTQYF TGTGCCAGCAGCTTGGGGCTAGCGGGAGGCACAGATACGCAGTATTTT
TRBJ2-7 NA TRBD1 TRBV11-2 15 CASSLGTGGLNEQYF TGTGCCAGCAGCTTAGGAACAGGGGGTCTGAACGAGCAGTACTTC
TRBJ2-1 NA TRBD1 TRBV2 11 CASSAGQGLFF TGTGCCAGCAGTGCGGGACAGGGACTGTTCTTC
TRBJ1-1 few NA TRBV10-3 18 CAISAGGTTNVRSTEAFF TGTGCCATCAGTGCGGGGGGCACTACGAACGTTCGGAGCACTGAAGCTTTCTTT
TRBJ1-2 NA NA TRBV9 14 CASSVEGGRYGYTF TGTGCCAGCAGCGTAGAAGGCGGAAGATATGGCTACACCTTC
TRBJ1-1 NA TRBD1 TRBV2 14 CASRGTNRQGWAFF TGTGCCAGCAGGGGAACCAACCGACAGGGCTGGGCTTTCTTT
TRBJ2-6 once TRBD1 TRBV19 18 CASSSWRQGASGANVLTF TGTGCCAGTAGTAGCTGGAGGCAGGGGGCGTCCGGGGCCAACGTCCTGACTTTC
TRBJ1-3 NA NA TRBV19 14 CASSVRTERNTIYF TGTGCCAGTAGTGTCCGGACAGAGAGAAACACCATATATTTT
TRBJ2-2 NA TRBD2 TRBV9 16 CASSVGLAGVRGELFF TGTGCCAGCAGCGTCGGACTAGCGGGGGTCCGCGGGGAGCTGTTTTTT
TRBJ2-2 NA TRBD1 TRBV28 13 CATWDRYTGELFF TGTGCCACCTGGGACAGGTACACCGGGGAGCTGTTTTTT
TRBJ2-1 NA TRBD2 TRBV9 16 CASSVGSGRSYNEQFF TGTGCCAGCAGCGTAGGTAGCGGGAGATCCTACAATGAGCAGTTCTTC
TRBJ2-3 NA TRBD2 TRBV18 16 CASSPRTSGSTDTQYF TGTGCCAGCTCACCGCGGACTAGCGGGAGCACAGATACGCAGTATTTT
TRBJ2-5 NA NA TRBV9 15 CASSAAVGQEETQYF TGTGCCAGCAGCGCCGCCGTGGGCCAGGAAGAGACCCAGTACTTC
TRBJ2-7 NA NA TRBV6-2/TRBV6-3 15 CASSYPAGSEYEQYF TGTGCCAGCAGTTACCCTGCCGGGAGCGAATACGAGCAGTACTTC
TRBJ2-1 NA TRBD2 TRBV7-2 15 CASSSGTSLRNEQFF TGTGCCAGCAGCTCCGGGACTAGCCTGAGGAATGAGCAGTTCTTC
TRBJ1-5 NA NA TRBV6-6 15 CASSYSSTPRQPQHF TGTGCCAGCAGTTACTCGTCGACCCCCAGGCAGCCCCAGCATTTT
TRBJ2-7 NA TRBD1 TRBV6-5 15 CASSYSTRGSHEQYF TGTGCCAGCAGTTACTCGACCAGGGGGAGTCACGAGCAGTACTTC
TRBJ2-3 NA TRBD2 TRBV9 14 CASSLERERDTQYF TGTGCCAGCAGCCTAGAGCGGGAAAGGGATACGCAGTATTTT
TRBJ2-7 NA NA TRBV7-9 14 CASSLGQGTYEQYF TGTGCCAGCAGCTTAGGGCAGGGCACCTACGAGCAGTACTTC
TRBJ1-5 NA TRBD1 TRBV19 15 CASRPSGTGNQPQHF TGTGCCAGTAGGCCGAGCGGGACAGGAAATCAGCCCCAGCATTTT
TRBJ2-3 NA NA TRBV10-2 13 CASSWGQAYTQYF TGCGCCAGCAGTTGGGGCCAGGCGTATACGCAGTATTTT
TRBJ1-6 NA NA TRBV27 13 CASSSSVRGPLHF TGTGCCAGCAGTTCCTCCGTTCGCGGCCCCCTCCACTTT
TRBJ2-1 NA TRBD1 TRBV6-2/TRBV6-3 17 CASSQGGGTGGMDEQFF TGTGCCAGCAGTCAAGGGGGTGGGACAGGGGGAATGGATGAGCAGTTCTTC
TRBJ2-7 NA TRBD1 TRBV4-2 16 CASSQHSGTGAREQYF TGTGCCAGCAGCCAACACTCCGGGACAGGGGCACGAGAGCAGTACTTC
TRBJ2-7 once TRBD1 TRBV5-1 14 CASSLGDRAYEQYF TGCGCCAGCAGCTTGGGGGACAGGGCCTACGAGCAGTACTTC
TRBJ2-7 few NA TRBV7-9 16 CASSSYGRDRSYEQYF TGTGCCAGCAGCTCGTACGGGCGGGACAGAAGCTACGAGCAGTACTTC
TRBJ2-3 NA TRBD2 TRBV28 17 CASNSPGLAQSTDTQYF TGTGCCAGCAACTCCCCGGGACTAGCGCAAAGCACAGATACGCAGTATTTT
TRBJ2-5 NA TRBD1 TRBV7-2 14 CASSPRQGRGAQYF TGTGCCAGCAGCCCCCGACAGGGACGTGGGGCCCAGTACTTC
TRBJ2-5 NA NA TRBV5-4 14 CATFPAGRQETQYF TGTGCCACGTTCCCGGCGGGCCGCCAAGAGACCCAGTACTTC
TRBJ2-2 NA TRBD2 TRBV14 16 CASSPELAANTGELFF TGTGCCAGCAGCCCTGAACTAGCGGCTAACACCGGGGAGCTGTTTTTT
TRBJ1-1 NA NA TRBV18 16 CASSPTTGTLNTEAFF TGTGCCAGCTCACCCACCACCGGGACATTGAACACTGAAGCTTTCTTT